This section outlines one T cell receptor (beta chain) sequence together with its context. No antigen is known for it. A single record per CDR3 protein comes from TCRdb applying MiXCR to the reads. The sample shows roughly 990,000 distinct CDR3 sequences, less than 35% of them seen only once. This entry is derived from a study of T cell repertoires in cytomegalovirus infection. About the study: Public TCR beta signature analysis indicated the presence of both CMV infection and matching HLA type.

Study observations and caveats: HLA-C-restricted CMV-specific TCR beta clonotypes prevailed in the ex vivo response.

The CDR3 totals 15 residues. The V end was cut by 5 bases, the J end by 0 bases, with 14 bases between. Germline V gene lookup returns CDR1 SEHNR and CDR2 FQNEAQ (reference sequence). The receptor comes from a human donor in good health (CMV status not recorded). Some clones in this sample may be carry-over from other donors' samples. The V and J genes are TRBV7-9 and TRBJ2-7; D is possibly TRBD1 or TRBD2 (5 bases each). The sample was cultured CD8+ T cells from PBMCs, taken from culture after CMV antigen stimulation. This chain's CDR3 is CASSRGASSSYEQYV. CDR3 bases: TGTGCCAGCAGCCGAGGGGCTTCGAGCTCCTACGAGCAGTACGTC.